This T cell receptor (beta chain) was identified in a study of beta chain features in type 1 diabetes. Concerning this clone: Its specificity is not known.

The ends lost 5 bases at V and 6 bases at J; junction bases unmatched: 4. Germline V gives CDR1 SGHNT, CDR2 YYREEE (reference sequence). The CDR3 is made up of 13 amino acids. Study results and limitations: Insertion counts at VDJ junctions were lower in type 1 diabetes patients, who also showed more deletions there. For TCRB rearrangement, an influence of HLA type remained unresolved here.

Expressed TCRB transcripts were sequenced, since all the RNA that had been isolated was reverse transcribed. The protocol was immunoSEQ multiplex PCR, while the TCRdb copy is restricted to in-frame clones and leaves out a portion. The repertoire includes roughly 140,000 clones, under 60% of them detected once, and approximately 0.4% sits in the top ten. Sequenced sample: Tregs from blood. This clonotype was sampled from a man between 18 and 29 years old in good health. The genes are TRBV5-4 and TRBJ2-2; TRBD1 matches 7 bases. The CDR3 DNA is TGTGCCAGCAGTAAGGGGGCCGCCGGGGAGCTGTTTTTT. As protein: CASSKGAAGELFF.